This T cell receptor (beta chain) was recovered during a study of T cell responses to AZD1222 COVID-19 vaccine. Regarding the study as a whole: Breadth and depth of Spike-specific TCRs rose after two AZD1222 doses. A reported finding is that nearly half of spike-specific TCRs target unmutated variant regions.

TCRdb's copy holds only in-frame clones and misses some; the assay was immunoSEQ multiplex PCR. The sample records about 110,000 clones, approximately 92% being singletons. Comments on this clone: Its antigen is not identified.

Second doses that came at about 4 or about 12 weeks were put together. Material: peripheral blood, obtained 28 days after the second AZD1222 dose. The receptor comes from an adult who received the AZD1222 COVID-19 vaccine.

The CDR3 loop is CASSGHVPICKKNIQYF. CDR3 bases: TGTGCCAGCAGCGGACACGTTCCCATTTGCAAAAAAAACATTCAGTACTTC. The chain links TRBV3-1 (or the pseudogene TRBV3-2) to TRBJ2-4; D may be TRBD1 (5 bases). V dropped 5 bases and J dropped 4 bases, with 21 bases sitting between them. This CDR3 has 17 amino acids. The V gene's germline CDR1 is LGHDT and CDR2 YNNKEL (reference sequence).